Given below is one T cell receptor beta chain in context. Its antigen is not yet known. One base away there is no much larger clone; base qualities are not given. CDR3 length: 17 amino acids, cysteine to phenylalanine. CDR3 DNA only is kept here, 51 bases in frame from base 1. For CDR1 and CDR2, the germline V gene lists MNHNS and SASEGT. The germline V and J ends show losses of 2 bases and 0 bases respectively, and no gene match explains 9 bases of the junction. The study evaluated CTLA-4 blockade (ipilimumab) given together with focal radiation therapy in patients who had chemo-refractory metastatic non-small-cell lung cancer. The library relied on the immunoSEQ multiplex PCR assay. The source is immuneACCESS, and TCRdb retained only in-frame sequences with V and J called. Part of the clones is not carried over; for the studies checked, unresolved V genes explain less than half of this, and the remainder is unexplained. The sample yields 75,000 to 100,000 clones; about 70% were counted once. Around 3% of the sample rests with the top ten.

This specimen belongs to a study of radiotherapy plus CTLA-4 blockade in lung cancer (dated by TCRdb to 2017 to 2018). With respect to the entire study: Objective responses occurred in roughly 19% of enrolled patients, and around 30% achieved disease control.

Study-wide findings and limitations: The strongest predictors of response, as reported, were early dynamic changes in blood T cell clones along with a rise in serum interferon-beta after radiation. After treatment with radiotherapy and ipilimumab, TCR clones that originated in tumors expanded in peripheral blood.

This specimen consisted of peripheral blood, obtained from a patient treated with radiotherapy plus ipilimumab. The receptor chain draws on TRBV6-1 and TRBJ2-7, and 8 junctional nucleotides match TRBD2. The origin of this receptor is a human donor with non-small cell lung cancer who had a partial response to radiotherapy plus ipilimumab. Some clones in this sample may be carry-over from other donors' samples. The encoded CDR3 is CASSESWVTSGSYEQYF. In nucleotide form, the sequence is TGTGCCAGCAGTGAATCTTGGGTTACTAGCGGCTCCTACGAGCAGTACTTC.